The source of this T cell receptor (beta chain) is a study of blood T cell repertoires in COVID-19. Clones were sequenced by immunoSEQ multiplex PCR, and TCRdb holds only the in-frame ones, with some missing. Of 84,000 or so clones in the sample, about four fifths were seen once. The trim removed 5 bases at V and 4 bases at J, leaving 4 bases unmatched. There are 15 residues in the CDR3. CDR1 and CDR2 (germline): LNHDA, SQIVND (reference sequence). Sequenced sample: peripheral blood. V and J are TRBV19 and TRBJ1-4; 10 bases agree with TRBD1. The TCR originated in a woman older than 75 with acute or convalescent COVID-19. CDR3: CASSLRTGGNEKLFF. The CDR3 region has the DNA TGTGCCAGTAGTCTAAGGACAGGGGGTAATGAAAAACTGTTTTTT.